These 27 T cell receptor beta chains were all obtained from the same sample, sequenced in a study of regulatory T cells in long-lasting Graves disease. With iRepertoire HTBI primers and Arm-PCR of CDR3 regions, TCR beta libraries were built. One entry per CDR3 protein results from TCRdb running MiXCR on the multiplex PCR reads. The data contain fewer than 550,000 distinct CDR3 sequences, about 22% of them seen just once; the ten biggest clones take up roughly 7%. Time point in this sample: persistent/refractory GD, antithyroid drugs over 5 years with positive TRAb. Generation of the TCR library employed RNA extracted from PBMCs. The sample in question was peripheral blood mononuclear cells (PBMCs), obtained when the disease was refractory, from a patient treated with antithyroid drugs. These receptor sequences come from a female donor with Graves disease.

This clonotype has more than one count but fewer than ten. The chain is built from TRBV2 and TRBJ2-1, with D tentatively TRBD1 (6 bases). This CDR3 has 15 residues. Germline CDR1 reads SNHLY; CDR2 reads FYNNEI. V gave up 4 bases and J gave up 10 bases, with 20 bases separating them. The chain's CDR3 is CASSGKGTPPREQFF. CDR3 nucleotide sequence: TGTGCCAGCAGTGGCAAAGGGACACCCCCCCGGGAGCAGTTCTTC.

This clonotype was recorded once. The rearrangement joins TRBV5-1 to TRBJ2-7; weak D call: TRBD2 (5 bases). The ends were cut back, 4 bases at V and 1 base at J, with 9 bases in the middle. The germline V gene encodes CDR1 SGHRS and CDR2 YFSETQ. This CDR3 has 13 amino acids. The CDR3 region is CASSVDLSYEQYF. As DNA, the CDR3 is TGCGCCAGCAGCGTGGACTTGTCCTACGAGCAGTACTTC.

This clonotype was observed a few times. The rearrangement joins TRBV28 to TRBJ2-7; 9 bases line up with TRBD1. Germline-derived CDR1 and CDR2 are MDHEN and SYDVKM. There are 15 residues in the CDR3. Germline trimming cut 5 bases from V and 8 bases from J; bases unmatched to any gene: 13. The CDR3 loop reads CASSPTGTGSRQQYF. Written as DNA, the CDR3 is TGTGCCAGCAGTCCTACCGGGACAGGGTCTAGGCAGCAGTACTTC.

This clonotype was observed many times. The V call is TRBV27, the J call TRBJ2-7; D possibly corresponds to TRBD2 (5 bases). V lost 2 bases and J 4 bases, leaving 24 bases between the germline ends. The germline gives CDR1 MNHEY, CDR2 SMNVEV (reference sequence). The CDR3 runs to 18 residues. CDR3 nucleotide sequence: TGTGCCAGCAGTTTACTCGGCGTAACGGGATTGACGGGATACGAGCAGTACTTC. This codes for CASSLLGVTGLTGYEQYF.

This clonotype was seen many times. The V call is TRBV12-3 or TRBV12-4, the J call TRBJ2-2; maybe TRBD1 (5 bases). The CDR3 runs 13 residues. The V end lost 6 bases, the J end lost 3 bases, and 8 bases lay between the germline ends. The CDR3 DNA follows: TGTGCCAGCAGGGCCAGGGACACCGGGGAGCTGTTTTTT. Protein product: CASRARDTGELFF.

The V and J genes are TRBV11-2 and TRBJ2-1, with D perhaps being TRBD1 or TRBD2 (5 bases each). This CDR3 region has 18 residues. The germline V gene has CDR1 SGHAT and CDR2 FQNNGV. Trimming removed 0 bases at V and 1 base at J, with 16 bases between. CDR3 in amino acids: CASSLDLTRGPSYNEQFF. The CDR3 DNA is TGTGCCAGCAGCTTAGATCTAACTCGGGGCCCTTCCTACAATGAGCAGTTCTTC.

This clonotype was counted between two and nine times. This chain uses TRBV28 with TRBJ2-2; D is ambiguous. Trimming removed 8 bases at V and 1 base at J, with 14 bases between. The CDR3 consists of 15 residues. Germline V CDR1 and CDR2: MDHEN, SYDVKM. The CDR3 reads CASGSKVWNTGELFF. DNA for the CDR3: TGTGCCAGCGGATCCAAGGTTTGGAACACCGGGGAGCTGTTTTTT.

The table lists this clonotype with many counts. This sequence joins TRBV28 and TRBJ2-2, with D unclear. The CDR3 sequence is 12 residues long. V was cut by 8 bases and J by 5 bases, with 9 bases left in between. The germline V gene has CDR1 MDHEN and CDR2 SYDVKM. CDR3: CASAEVTGELFF. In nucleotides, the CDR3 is TGTGCCAGCGCAGAGGTGACCGGGGAGCTGTTTTTT.

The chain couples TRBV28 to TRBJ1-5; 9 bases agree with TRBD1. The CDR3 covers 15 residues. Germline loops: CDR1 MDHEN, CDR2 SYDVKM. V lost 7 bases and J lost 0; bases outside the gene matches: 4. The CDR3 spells CASITGQGSNQPQHF. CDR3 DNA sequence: TGTGCCAGCATCACGGGACAGGGTAGCAATCAGCCCCAGCATTTT.

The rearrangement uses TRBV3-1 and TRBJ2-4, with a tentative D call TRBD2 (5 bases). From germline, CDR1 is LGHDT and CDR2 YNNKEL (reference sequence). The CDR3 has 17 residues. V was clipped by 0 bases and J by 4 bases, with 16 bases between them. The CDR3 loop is CASSQERRWGTKNIQYF. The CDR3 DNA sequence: TGTGCCAGCAGCCAAGAGAGGAGGTGGGGTACGAAAAACATTCAGTACTTC.

The CDR3 sequence is CASSSPRQGVYEQYF. CDR3 bases: TGTGCCAGCAGCTCACCTCGACAGGGAGTATACGAGCAGTACTTC. The genes are TRBV5-5 and TRBJ2-7; 7 nucleotides line up with TRBD1. Germline V gives CDR1 SGHKS, CDR2 YYEKEE (reference sequence). J gave up 4 bases and V 3 bases, and 10 bases lay outside the gene matches. The CDR3 runs 15 residues.

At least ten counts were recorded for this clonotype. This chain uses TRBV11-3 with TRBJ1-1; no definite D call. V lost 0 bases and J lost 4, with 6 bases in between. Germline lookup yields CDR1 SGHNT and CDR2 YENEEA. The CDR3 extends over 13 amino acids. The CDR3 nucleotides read TGTGCCAGCAGCTTAGATCATGTCACTGAAGCTTTCTTT. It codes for CASSLDHVTEAFF. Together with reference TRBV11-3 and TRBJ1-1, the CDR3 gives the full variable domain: EAGVVQSPRYKIIEKKQPVAFWCNPISGHNTLYWYLQNLGQGPELLIRYENEEAVDDSQLPKDRFSAERLKGVDSTLKIQPAELGDSAVYLCASSLDHVTEAFFGQGTRLTVV.

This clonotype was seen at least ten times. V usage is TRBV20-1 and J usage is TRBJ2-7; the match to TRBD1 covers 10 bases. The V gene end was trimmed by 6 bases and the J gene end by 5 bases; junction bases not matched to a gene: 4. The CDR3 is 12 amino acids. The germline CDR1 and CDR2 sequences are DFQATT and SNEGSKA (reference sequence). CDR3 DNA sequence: TGCAGTGCAACGGACAGGGGGGACGAGCAGTACTTC. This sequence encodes CSATDRGDEQYF.

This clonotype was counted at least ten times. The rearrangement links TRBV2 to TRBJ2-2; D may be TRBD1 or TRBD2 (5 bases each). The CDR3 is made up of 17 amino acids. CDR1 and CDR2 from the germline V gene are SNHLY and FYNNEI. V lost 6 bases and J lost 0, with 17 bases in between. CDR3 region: CASRGLTGTANTGELFF. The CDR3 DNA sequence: TGTGCCAGCAGGGGGTTAACCGGGACGGCGAACACCGGGGAGCTGTTTTTT.

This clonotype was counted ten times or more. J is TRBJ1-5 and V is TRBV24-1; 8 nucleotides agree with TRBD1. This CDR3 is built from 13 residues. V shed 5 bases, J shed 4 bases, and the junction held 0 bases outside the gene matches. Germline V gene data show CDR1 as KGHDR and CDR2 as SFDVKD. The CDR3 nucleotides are TGTGCCACCAGTGGACAGGGGAATCAGCCCCAGCATTTT. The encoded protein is CATSGQGNQPQHF.

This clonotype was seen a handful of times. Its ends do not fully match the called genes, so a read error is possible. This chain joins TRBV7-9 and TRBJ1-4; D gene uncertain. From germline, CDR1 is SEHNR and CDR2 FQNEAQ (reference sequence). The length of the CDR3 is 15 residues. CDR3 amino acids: CASSVQEYLNEKLFF. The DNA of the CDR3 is TGTGCCAGCAGCGTGCAGGAATACCTTAATGAAAAGCTGTTTTTT.

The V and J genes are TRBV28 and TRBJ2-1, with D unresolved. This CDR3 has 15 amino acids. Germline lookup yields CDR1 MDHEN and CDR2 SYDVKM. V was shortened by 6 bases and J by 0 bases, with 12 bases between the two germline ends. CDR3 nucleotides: TGTGCCAGCAGGAAGACGGGCCTCTCCTACAATGAGCAGTTCTTC. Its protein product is CASRKTGLSYNEQFF. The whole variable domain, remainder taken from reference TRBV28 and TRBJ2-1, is DVKVTQSSRYLVKRTGEKVFLECVQDMDHENMFWYRQDPGLGLRLIYFSYDVKMKEKGDIPEGYSVSREKKERFSLILESASTNQTSMYLCASRKTGLSYNEQFFGPGTRLTVL.

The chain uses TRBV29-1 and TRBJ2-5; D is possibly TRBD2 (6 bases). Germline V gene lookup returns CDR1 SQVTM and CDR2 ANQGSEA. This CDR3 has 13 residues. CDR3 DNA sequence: TGCACCGTGGGATGGGGGGATCAAGAGACCCAGTACTTC. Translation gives CTVGWGDQETQYF.

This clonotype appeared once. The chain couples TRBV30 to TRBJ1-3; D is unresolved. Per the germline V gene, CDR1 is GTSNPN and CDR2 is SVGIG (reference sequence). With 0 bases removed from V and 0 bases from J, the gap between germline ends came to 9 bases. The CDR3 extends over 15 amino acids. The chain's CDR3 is CAWSVGIHSGNTIYF. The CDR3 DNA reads TGTGCCTGGAGTGTAGGGATCCACTCTGGAAACACCATATATTTT.

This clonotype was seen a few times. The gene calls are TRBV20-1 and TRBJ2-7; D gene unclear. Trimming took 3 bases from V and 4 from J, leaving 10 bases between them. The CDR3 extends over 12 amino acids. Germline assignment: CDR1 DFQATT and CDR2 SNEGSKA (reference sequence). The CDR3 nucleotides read TGCAGTGCTAGCCTGGGCCCGTACGAGCAGTACTTC. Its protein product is CSASLGPYEQYF.

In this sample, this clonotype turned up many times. CDR3 amino acids: CASSPLTGMVPNQPQHF. The CDR3 coding sequence is TGTGCCAGCAGTCCACTGACAGGGATGGTCCCAAATCAGCCCCAGCATTTT. The rearrangement links TRBV12-3 or TRBV12-4 to TRBJ1-5; TRBD1 aligns across 7 bases. The CDR3 contains 17 residues. Germline trimming cut 5 bases from V and 4 bases from J; bases unmatched to any gene: 14.

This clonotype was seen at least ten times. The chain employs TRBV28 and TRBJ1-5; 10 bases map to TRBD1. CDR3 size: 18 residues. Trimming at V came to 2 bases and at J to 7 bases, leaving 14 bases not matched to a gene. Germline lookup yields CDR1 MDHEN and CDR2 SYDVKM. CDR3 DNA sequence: TGTGCCAGCAGTTTAAGGCCCTCGGGACAGGGGTGGGGGCAGCCCCAGCATTTT. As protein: CASSLRPSGQGWGQPQHF.

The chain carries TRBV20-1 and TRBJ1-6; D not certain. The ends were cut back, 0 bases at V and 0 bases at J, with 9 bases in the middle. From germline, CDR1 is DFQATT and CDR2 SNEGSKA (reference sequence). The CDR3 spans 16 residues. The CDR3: CSARDGGSSYNSPLHF. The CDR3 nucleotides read TGCAGTGCTAGAGATGGAGGGAGCTCCTATAATTCACCCCTCCACTTT.

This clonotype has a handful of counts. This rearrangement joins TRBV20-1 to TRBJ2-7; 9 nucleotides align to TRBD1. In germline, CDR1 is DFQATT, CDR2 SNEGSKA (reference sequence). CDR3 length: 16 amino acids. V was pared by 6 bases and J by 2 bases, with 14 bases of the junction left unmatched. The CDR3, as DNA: TGCAGTGCCCCCTACCCTCGGACAGGGGCGACCTACGAGCAGTACTTC. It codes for CSAPYPRTGATYEQYF.

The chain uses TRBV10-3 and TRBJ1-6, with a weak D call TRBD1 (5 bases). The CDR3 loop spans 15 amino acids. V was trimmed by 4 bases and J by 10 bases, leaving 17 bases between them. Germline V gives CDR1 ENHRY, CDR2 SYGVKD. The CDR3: CAISGPGRVGSPLHF. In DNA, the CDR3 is TGTGCCATCAGTGGTCCGGGCAGGGTAGGATCACCCCTCCACTTT.

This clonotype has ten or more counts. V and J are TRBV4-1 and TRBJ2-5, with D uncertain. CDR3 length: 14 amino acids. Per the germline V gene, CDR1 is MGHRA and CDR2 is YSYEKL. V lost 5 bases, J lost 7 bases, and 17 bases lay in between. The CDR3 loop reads CASSGEGRDVTQYF. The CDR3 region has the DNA TGCGCCAGCAGCGGCGAAGGGCGAGATGTGACCCAGTACTTC.

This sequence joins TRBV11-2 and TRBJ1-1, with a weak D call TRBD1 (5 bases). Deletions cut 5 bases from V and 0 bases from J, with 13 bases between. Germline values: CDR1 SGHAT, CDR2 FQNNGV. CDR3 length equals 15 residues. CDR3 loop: CASSPGPNMNTEAFF. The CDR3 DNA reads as TGTGCCAGCAGCCCGGGACCCAACATGAACACTGAAGCTTTCTTT.